This is a list of T cell receptor beta chains from one sample in a study of OX40 agonist ivuxolimab in advanced cancers. This table comes from immunoSEQ multiplex PCR, and its TCRdb copy is limited to in-frame clones, with some not included. The sample contains about 9,100 clones, approximately 68% of which appear only once. The starting material was CD4+ or CD8+ T cells sorted from blood, obtained in a trial of the OX40 agonist ivuxolimab. The receptors were gathered from an adult with an advanced solid tumor such as melanoma, head and neck, liver or kidney cancer. The CDR3 runs from the conserved cysteine through the conserved F or W. The D gene is left open where the match is weak. Clone size, where shown, is once, few, many, or a class for clones that have expanded.

J: TRBJ2-5
size: .
V: TRBV28
D: .
length: 13
DNA: TGTGCCAGCAGCTCCGGTTTTTTAAGGACCCAGTACTTC
CDR3: CASSSGFLRTQYF

J: TRBJ2-7
size: many
V: TRBV6-1
D: .
length: 15
DNA: TGTGCCAGCAGTGAAGCGGAGGGGGCGCTTTACGAGCAGTACTTC
CDR3: CASSEAEGALYEQYF

J: TRBJ2-7
size: .
V: TRBV11-2
D: TRBD1
length: 15
DNA: TGTGCCAGCAGCTTAGCAGGGGGCGCGCTGTACGAGCAGTACTTC
CDR3: CASSLAGGALYEQYF

J: TRBJ1-2
size: .
V: TRBV2
D: .
length: 14
DNA: TGTGCCAGGGGGGGAGACGAAGGTATGGATGGCTACACCTTC
CDR3: CARGGDEGMDGYTF

J: TRBJ1-1
size: .
V: TRBV11-2
D: .
length: 15
DNA: TGTGCCAGCAGCTTCAACTCGGGACGGCCCACTGAAGCTTTCTTT
CDR3: CASSFNSGRPTEAFF

J: TRBJ1-1
size: .
V: TRBV7-3
D: .
length: 12
DNA: TGTGCCAGCAGCTTCCCCCCCGGGGGTGCTTTCTTT
CDR3: CASSFPPGGAFF

J: TRBJ1-5
size: .
V: TRBV2
D: .
length: 12
DNA: TGTGCCAGCAGTGGCTTAGCCGGTCCCCAGCATTTT
CDR3: CASSGLAGPQHF

J: TRBJ2-7
size: few
V: TRBV20-1
D: .
length: 11
DNA: TGCAGTGCTAGAGATGTGGGGGAGCAGTACTTC
CDR3: CSARDVGEQYF

J: TRBJ2-5
size: .
V: TRBV5-4
D: .
length: 15
DNA: TGTGCCAGCAGCTTGGTGGGGGATAGTCAAGAGACCCAGTACTTC
CDR3: CASSLVGDSQETQYF

J: TRBJ2-7
size: once
V: TRBV19
D: TRBD1
length: 14
DNA: TGTGCCAGTAGCCCGGGACAGGGGGCCCCAGTGCAGTACTTC
CDR3: CASSPGQGAPVQYF

J: TRBJ1-6
size: .
V: TRBV27
D: .
length: 18
DNA: TGTGCCAGCTACCCCCACGGGCAGGGTGGGTCCTATAATTCACCCCTCCACTTT
CDR3: CASYPHGQGGSYNSPLHF

J: TRBJ1-5
size: .
V: TRBV5-8
D: .
length: 14
DNA: TGTGCCAGCAGCCAAGATTCCCCCCTTGATCCCCAGCATTTT
CDR3: CASSQDSPLDPQHF

J: TRBJ2-5
size: medium-sized
V: TRBV13
D: .
length: 15
DNA: TGTGCCAGCAGCTTCGGGGTGAGGATTAGGGAGACCCAGTACTTC
CDR3: CASSFGVRIRETQYF

J: TRBJ2-2
size: once
V: TRBV4-2
D: .
length: 14
DNA: TGTGCCAGCAGCCGGACAGATAACACCGGGGAGCTGTTTTTT
CDR3: CASSRTDNTGELFF

J: TRBJ2-1
size: .
V: TRBV6-1
D: TRBD2
length: 16
DNA: TGTGCCAGCAGTGACCGGACTAGCTTTATATACAATGAGCAGTTCTTC
CDR3: CASSDRTSFIYNEQFF

J: TRBJ2-1
size: .
V: TRBV6-5
D: .
length: 13
DNA: TGTGCCAGCAGTGACAGCTCCTACAATGAGCAGTTCTTC
CDR3: CASSDSSYNEQFF

J: TRBJ2-7
size: .
V: TRBV11-2
D: .
length: 13
DNA: TGTGCCAGCAGCACGAGGGGGGTTGACGAGCAGTACTTC
CDR3: CASSTRGVDEQYF

J: TRBJ2-2
size: hyperexpanded
V: TRBV5-1
D: .
length: 14
DNA: TGCGCCAGCAGCTTGGGACCTATGGCCGGGGAGCTGTTTTTT
CDR3: CASSLGPMAGELFF

J: TRBJ1-4
size: .
V: TRBV28
D: .
length: 14
DNA: TGTGCCAGCAGTTCCCACAGGCTCGATGAAAAACTGTTTTTT
CDR3: CASSSHRLDEKLFF

J: TRBJ2-3
size: .
V: TRBV28
D: .
length: 11
DNA: TGTGCCAGCAGTTTATTAGATACGCAGTATTTT
CDR3: CASSLLDTQYF

J: TRBJ1-5
size: many
V: TRBV27
D: .
length: 13
DNA: TGTGCCAGCAGTGGGGGTAGCAATCAGCCCCAGCATTTT
CDR3: CASSGGSNQPQHF

J: TRBJ2-7
size: few
V: TRBV9
D: TRBD1
length: 15
DNA: TGTGCCAGCAGCGTAGGGGGGACAGGGCTCTCCGAGCAGTACTTC
CDR3: CASSVGGTGLSEQYF

J: TRBJ1-2
size: medium-sized
V: TRBV6-1
D: .
length: 16
DNA: TGTGCCAGCAGTGAATGGGCAGGGCAGCTCGACTATGGCTACACCTTC
CDR3: CASSEWAGQLDYGYTF

J: TRBJ1-1
size: .
V: TRBV9
D: .
length: 13
DNA: TGTGCCAGCACGCTCGGGCAGGACACTGAAGCTTTCTTT
CDR3: CASTLGQDTEAFF

J: TRBJ2-7
size: .
V: TRBV27
D: .
length: 15
DNA: TGTGCCAGCAGTTTATCGATAGCCACCCGCTACGAGCAGTACTTC
CDR3: CASSLSIATRYEQYF

J: TRBJ2-1
size: .
V: TRBV10-1
D: TRBD2
length: 16
DNA: TGCGCCAGCAGTGGGACTAGCGGGAGTCTCTACAATGAGCAGTTCTTC
CDR3: CASSGTSGSLYNEQFF

J: TRBJ2-2
size: large
V: TRBV15
D: .
length: 16
DNA: TGTGCCACCAGCAGAGCCTGGGACCTCAGCACCGGGGAGCTGTTTTTT
CDR3: CATSRAWDLSTGELFF

J: TRBJ2-1
size: .
V: TRBV4-2
D: TRBD1
length: 14
DNA: TGTGCCAGCAGCCATGGGACAGGCAGCGATGAGCAGTTCTTC
CDR3: CASSHGTGSDEQFF

J: TRBJ2-1
size: .
V: TRBV19
D: .
length: 14
DNA: TGTGCCAGTAGCGGGAGAAGCTCCTACAATGAGCAGTTCTTC
CDR3: CASSGRSSYNEQFF

J: TRBJ2-5
size: once
V: TRBV7-9
D: TRBD1
length: 14
DNA: TGTGCCAGCAGCATCGACAGGGACCAAGAGACCCAGTACTTC
CDR3: CASSIDRDQETQYF

J: TRBJ2-2
size: .
V: TRBV5-1
D: .
length: 14
DNA: TGCGCCAGCAGCCTACGGTCATACACCGGGGAGCTGTTTTTT
CDR3: CASSLRSYTGELFF

J: TRBJ2-7
size: .
V: TRBV5-6
D: TRBD1
length: 13
DNA: TGTGCCAGCAGCTGGACAGGGTTCTACGAGCAGTACTTC
CDR3: CASSWTGFYEQYF

J: TRBJ2-7
size: .
V: TRBV20-1
D: .
length: 11
DNA: TGCAGTGCTAGTCTGGGGGACGAGCAGTACTTC
CDR3: CSASLGDEQYF

J: TRBJ2-3
size: .
V: TRBV6-4
D: TRBD2
length: 15
DNA: TGTGCCAGCAGTGACACTAGCGGGAGTGCAGATACGCAGTATTTT
CDR3: CASSDTSGSADTQYF

J: TRBJ2-1
size: .
V: TRBV5-4
D: TRBD2
length: 17
DNA: TGTGCCACCAATCGACTAGCGGGGACGTGGGGAGACAATGAGCAGTTCTTC
CDR3: CATNRLAGTWGDNEQFF

J: TRBJ1-1
size: once
V: TRBV18
D: .
length: 15
DNA: TGTGCCAGCTCACCACTGGACAGATTGAACACTGAAGCTTTCTTT
CDR3: CASSPLDRLNTEAFF

J: TRBJ1-1
size: .
V: TRBV2
D: .
length: 16
DNA: TGTGCCAGCAGCCACCCCATGGGTTCAGCTAACACTGAAGCTTTCTTT
CDR3: CASSHPMGSANTEAFF

J: TRBJ1-5
size: .
V: TRBV5-8
D: .
length: 17
DNA: TGTGCCAGCAGCTTGGATTACGGTCAGGGTCGGGGTCAGCCCCAGCATTTT
CDR3: CASSLDYGQGRGQPQHF

J: TRBJ1-3
size: few
V: TRBV6-1
D: .
length: 15
DNA: TGTGCCAGCAGTGAAGAAGTCTCCTCTGGAAACACCATATATTTT
CDR3: CASSEEVSSGNTIYF